This T cell receptor (beta chain) was sequenced in a study of T cell responses to AZD1222 COVID-19 vaccine. The study, taken as a whole, reports: Rises in breadth and depth of Spike-specific TCRs came after two AZD1222 doses.

Sequencing used immunoSEQ multiplex PCR; TCRdb keeps in-frame clones, though not all of them. The data contain 60,000 or so clones, roughly 82% of them seen just once; the ten biggest clones take up 15% to 25%. The CDR3 runs 15 residues. Germline V gene data show CDR1 as SGHNT and CDR2 as YENEEA. V was trimmed by 2 bases and J by 7 bases, leaving 15 bases between them. As for this clone: Its cognate antigen is unknown.

This clonotype was obtained from an adult in good health. Sequenced here: peripheral blood, sampled on day 0 of AZD1222 vaccination. The chain has TRBV11-3 and TRBJ2-1; the D gene is possibly TRBD2 (7 bases). This chain's CDR3 is CASSLRGRAENEQFF. CDR3 bases: TGTGCCAGCAGCTTAAGGGGGAGGGCCGAAAATGAGCAGTTCTTC.